The text below deals with one T cell receptor (beta chain). Its target is not known. This sample was taken from a study of shared clonotypes between healthy human individuals. CD4+ cells underwent separation, giving CD45RA+ naive and CD45RA-negative memory subsets. Sorted-subset replicate PCR reactions were performed with approximately 190 ng DNA, corresponding to some 32,000 T cell genomes. Repertoires were generated with immunoSEQ multiplex PCR, while TCRdb's copy carries only in-frame clones and drops some. This sample yields more than 1 million clones, of which more than 75% are seen a single time; approximately 0.5% belongs to the top ten. This CDR3 has 15 residues. J lost 4 bases, V lost 8 bases, and 8 bases had no gene match. CDR1 is MNHEY, CDR2 SVGAGI, per germline. Overall study findings and caveats: Clonotype sharing among donors was thought likely to change with sequencing depth. Clonotypes which were not shared had lower generation probabilities than clonotypes that all four donors shared.

Sequenced input: memory CD4+ T cells from PBMCs. Specified subset: CD45RA-negative fraction. This chain connects TRBV6-5 to TRBJ2-7; 13 nucleotides align to TRBD2. The clonotype was recovered from a man younger than 30 in good health. Some clones in this sample may be carry-over from other donors' samples. CDR3 sequence (DNA): TGTGCCAGCGGACCTGGACTAGCGGGAGTGTACGAGCAGTACTTC. As protein: CASGPGLAGVYEQYF.